This TCR beta chain derives from a study of CD8+CD57+ T cells in acquired aplastic anemia. About the research overall: The DNA of sorted CD4+ and CD8+ cells averaged roughly 3.2 ug.

Study conclusions and caveats: The CD8+ Simpson's diversity of patients and controls was not significantly different.

Trimming left V 6 bases short and J 1 base short, with 24 bases between. Per the germline V gene, CDR1 is MNHEY and CDR2 is SVGEGT. CDR3 length: 18 residues. This clonotype was recorded at least ten times. As yet, its antigen is unknown. Sequencing involved patients with CD8+CD57+ cell expansion previously shown by flow cytometry. Severe acquired aplastic anemia affected all patients. Patients had received no therapy at the time of blood sampling. Genomic DNA templated the TCR beta VDJ and CDR3 profiling. TCRdb passed the reads through MiXCR, listing each CDR3 protein once. The table lists around 170,000 distinct CDR3 sequences, roughly half of them singletons, with 3.2% in the top ten.

The V call is TRBV6-2 or TRBV6-3, the J call TRBJ1-1, with a possible D match to TRBD1 (6 bases). The TCR originated in a human donor with aplastic anemia. Material for sequencing was sorted CD4+, CD8+, or CD8+CD57+ T cells (not recorded which) from PBMCs. CDR3: CASSYSSRDTISNTEAFF. CDR3 DNA sequence: TGTGCCAGCAGCTATTCTTCTCGGGACACTATTTCGAACACTGAAGCTTTCTTT.